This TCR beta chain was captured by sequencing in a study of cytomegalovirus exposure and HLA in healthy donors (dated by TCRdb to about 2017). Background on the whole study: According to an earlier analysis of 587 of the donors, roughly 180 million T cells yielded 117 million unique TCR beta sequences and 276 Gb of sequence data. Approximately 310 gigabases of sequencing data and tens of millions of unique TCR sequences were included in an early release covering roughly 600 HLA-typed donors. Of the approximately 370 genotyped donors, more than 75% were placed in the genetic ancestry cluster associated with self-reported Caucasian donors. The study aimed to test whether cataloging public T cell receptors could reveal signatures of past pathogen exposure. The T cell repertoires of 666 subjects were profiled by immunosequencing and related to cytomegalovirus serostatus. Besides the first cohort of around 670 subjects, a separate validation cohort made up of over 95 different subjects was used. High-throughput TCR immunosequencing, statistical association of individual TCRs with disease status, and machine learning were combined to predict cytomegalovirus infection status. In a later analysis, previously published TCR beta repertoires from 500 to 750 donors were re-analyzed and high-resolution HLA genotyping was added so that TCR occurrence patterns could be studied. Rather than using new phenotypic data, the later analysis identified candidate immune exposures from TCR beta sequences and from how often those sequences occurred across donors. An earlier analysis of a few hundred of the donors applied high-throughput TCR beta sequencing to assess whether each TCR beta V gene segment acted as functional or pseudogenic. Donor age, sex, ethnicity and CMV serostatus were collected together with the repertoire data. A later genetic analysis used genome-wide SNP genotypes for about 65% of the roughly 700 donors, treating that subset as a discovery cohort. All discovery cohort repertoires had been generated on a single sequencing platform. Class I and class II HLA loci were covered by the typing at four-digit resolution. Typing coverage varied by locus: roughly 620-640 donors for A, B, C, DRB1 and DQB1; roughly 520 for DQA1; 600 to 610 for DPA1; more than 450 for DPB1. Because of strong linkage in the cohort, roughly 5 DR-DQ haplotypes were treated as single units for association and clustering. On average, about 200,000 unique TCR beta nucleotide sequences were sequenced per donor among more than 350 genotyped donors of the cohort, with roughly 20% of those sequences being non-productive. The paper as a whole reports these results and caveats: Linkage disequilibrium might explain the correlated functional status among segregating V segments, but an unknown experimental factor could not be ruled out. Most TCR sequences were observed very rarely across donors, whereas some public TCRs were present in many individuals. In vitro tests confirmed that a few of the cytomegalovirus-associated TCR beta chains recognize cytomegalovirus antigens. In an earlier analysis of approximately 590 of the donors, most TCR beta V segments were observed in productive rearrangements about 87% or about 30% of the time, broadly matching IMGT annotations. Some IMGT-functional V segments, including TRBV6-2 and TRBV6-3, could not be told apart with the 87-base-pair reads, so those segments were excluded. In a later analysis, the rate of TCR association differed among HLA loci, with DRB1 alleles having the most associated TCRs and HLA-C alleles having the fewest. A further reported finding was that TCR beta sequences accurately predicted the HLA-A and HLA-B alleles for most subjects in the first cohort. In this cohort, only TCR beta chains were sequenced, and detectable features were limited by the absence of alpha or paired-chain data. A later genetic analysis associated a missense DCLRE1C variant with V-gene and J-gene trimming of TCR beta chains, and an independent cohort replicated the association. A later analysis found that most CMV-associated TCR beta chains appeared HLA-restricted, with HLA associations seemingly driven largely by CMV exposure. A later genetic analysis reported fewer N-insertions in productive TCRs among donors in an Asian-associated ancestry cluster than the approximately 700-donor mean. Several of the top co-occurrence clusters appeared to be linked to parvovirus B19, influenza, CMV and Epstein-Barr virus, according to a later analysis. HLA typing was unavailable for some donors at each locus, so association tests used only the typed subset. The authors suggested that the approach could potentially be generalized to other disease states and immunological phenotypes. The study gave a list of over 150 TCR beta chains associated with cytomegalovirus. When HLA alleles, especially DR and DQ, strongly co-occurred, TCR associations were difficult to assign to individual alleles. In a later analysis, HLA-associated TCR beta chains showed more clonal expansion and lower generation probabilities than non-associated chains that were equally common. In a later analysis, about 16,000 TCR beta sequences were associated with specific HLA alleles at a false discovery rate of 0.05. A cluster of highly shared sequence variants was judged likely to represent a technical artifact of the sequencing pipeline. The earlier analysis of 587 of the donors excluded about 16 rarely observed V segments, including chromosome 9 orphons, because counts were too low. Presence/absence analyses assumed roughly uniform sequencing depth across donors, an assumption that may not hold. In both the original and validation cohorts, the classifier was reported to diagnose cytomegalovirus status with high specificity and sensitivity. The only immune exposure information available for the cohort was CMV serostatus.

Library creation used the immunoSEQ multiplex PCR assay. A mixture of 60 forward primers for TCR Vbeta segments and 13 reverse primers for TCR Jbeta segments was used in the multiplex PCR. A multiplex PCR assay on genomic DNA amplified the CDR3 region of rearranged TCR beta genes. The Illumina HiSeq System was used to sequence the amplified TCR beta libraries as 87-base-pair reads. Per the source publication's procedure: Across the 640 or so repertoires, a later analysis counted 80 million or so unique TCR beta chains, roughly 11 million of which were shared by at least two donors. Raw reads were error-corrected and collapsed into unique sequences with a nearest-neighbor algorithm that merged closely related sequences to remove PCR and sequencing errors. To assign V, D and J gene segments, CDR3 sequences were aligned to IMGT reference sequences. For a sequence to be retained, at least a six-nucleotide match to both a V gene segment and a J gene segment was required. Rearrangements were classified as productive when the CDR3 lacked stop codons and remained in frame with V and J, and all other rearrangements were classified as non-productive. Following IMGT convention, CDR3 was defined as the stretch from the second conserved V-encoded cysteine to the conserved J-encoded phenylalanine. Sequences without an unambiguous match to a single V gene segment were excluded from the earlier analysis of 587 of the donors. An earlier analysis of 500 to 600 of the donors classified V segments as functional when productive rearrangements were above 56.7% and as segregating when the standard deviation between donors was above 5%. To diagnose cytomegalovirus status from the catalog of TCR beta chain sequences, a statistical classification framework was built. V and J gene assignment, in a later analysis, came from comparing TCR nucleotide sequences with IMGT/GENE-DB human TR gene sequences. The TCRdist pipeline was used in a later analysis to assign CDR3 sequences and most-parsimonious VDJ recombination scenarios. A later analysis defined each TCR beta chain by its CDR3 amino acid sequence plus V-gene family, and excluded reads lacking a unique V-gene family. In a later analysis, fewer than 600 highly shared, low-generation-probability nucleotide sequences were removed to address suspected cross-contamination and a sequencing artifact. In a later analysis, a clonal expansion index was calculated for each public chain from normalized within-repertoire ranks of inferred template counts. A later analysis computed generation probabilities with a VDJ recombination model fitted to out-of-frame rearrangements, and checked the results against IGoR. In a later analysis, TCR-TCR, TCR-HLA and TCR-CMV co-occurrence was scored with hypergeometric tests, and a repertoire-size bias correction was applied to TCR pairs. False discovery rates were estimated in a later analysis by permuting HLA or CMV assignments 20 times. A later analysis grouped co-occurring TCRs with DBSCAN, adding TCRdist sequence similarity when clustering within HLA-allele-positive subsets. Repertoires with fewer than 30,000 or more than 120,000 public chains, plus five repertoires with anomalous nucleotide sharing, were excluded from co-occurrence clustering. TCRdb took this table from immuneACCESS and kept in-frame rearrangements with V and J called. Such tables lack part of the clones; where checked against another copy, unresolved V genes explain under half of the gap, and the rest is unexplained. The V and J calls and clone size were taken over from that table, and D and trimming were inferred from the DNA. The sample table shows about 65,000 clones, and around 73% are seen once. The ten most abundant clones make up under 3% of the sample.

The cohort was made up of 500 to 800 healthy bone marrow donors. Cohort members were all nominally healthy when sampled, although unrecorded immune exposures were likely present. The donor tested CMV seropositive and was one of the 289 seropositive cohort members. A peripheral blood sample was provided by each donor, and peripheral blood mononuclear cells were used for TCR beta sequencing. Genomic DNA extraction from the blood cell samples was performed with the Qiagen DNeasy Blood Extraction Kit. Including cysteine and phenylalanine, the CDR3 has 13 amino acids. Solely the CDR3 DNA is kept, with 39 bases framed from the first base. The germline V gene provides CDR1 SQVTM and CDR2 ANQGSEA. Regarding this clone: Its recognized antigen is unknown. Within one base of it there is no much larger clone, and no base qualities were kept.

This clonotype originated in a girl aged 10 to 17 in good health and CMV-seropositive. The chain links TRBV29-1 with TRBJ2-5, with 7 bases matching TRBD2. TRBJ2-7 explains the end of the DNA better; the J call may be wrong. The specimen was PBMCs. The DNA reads TGCAGCGTTACGGGACTACGCTCCTACGAGCAGTACTTC. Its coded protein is CSVTGLRSYEQYF.